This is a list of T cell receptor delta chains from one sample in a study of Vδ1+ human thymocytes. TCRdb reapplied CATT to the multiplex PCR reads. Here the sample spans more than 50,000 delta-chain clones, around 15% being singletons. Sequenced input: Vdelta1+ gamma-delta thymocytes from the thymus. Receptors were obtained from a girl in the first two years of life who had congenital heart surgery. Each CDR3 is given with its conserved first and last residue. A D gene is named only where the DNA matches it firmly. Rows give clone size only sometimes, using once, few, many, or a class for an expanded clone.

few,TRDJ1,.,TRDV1,TGTGCTCTTGGGGAGTTCTTGCCCCCCGGGCCAGATAAACTCATCTTT,CALGEFLPPGPDKLIF
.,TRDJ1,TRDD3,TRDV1,TGTGCTCTTGGGGACCTTATGCCAACTGGGGGACGCACGTACACCGATAAACTCATCTTT,CALGDLMPTGGRTYTDKLIF
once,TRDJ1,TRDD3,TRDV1,TGTGCTCTTGGGGAACGGGCCGCCCCCTTCCCCTCGCTTTGTACTGGGGGATACGGCTTGTACACCGATAAACTCATCTTT,CALGERAAPFPSLCTGGYGLYTDKLIF
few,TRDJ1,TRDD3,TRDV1,TGTGCTCTTGGGGAAAATTCTGTCCCCTTTCACTGGGGGCCCAATAAACTCATCTTT,CALGENSVPFHWGPNKLIF
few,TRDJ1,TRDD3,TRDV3,TGTGCCTATGTCCCGTACTGGGGGATACTTCACACCGATAAACTCATCTTT,CAYVPYWGILHTDKLIF
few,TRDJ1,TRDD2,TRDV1,TGTGCTCTTGGGGACTTCCTAACGGAGGACGAAGTTGACGGGGGCACTGATAAACTCATCTTT,CALGDFLTEDEVDGGTDKLIF
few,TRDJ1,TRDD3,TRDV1,TGTGCTCTTGGGGAACTATTTGCTACTACCCACAGGGATTTACTGGGGGATACAAAACCGTTCGATAAACTCATCTTT,CALGELFATTHRDLLGDTKPFDKLIF
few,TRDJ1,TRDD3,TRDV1,TGTGCTCTTGGGGAACTAAGGCCTGGGGGTTTACGCACCGATAAACTCATCTTT,CALGELRPGGLRTDKLIF
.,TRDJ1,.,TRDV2,TGTGCCTGTGACACCGGCGGGATCCCGTACACCGATAAATTCATCTTT,CACDTGGIPYTDKFIF
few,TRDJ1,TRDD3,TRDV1,TGTGCTCTTGGGGAACTAACGGTTGTCCCTACGGGTTACTGGGGGAAAAACACCGATAAACTCATCTTT,CALGELTVVPTGYWGKNTDKLIF
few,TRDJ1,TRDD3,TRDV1,TGTGCTCTTGGGGAACTAGGATCCTACAAATTCTGGGGGATACGAGTTACCGATAAACTCATCTTT,CALGELGSYKFWGIRVTDKLIF
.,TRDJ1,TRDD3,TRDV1,TGTGCTCTTGGGGAACTTCAACCTTCGAGACTGGGGGATACCTGCACCGATAAACTCATCTTT,CALGELQPSRLGDTCTDKLIF
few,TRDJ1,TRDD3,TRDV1,TGTGCTCTTGGGGAACTGTCCACACTGGGGGATACTAGAGCCGATAAACTCATCTTT,CALGELSTLGDTRADKLIF
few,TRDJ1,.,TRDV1,TGTGCTCTTGGGGAACCGAATCTCCACCCAGAAGGGCAAATCCGCACCGATAAACTCATCTTT,CALGEPNLHPEGQIRTDKLIF
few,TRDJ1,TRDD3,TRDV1,TGTGCTCTTGGGGATCGACACCCAGGGGGATACGCGTGTGATAAACTCATCTTT,CALGDRHPGGYACDKLIF
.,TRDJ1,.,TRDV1,TGTGCTCTTGGGGAACATCGGTGGGCTCCTACGTGGGGACTGGGGCCCGACACCGATAAACTCATCTTT,CALGEHRWAPTWGLGPDTDKLIF
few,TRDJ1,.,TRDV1,TGTGCTCTTGGGGAACTTCCAGGGAGCGATAAACTCATCTTT,CALGELPGSDKLIF
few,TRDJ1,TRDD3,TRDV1,TGTGCTCTTGGGGAACTGAGTCATCCCCGCTCGGTCCCCGCTGGGACTTACTGGGGGATACGCAACACCGATAAACTCATCTTT,CALGELSHPRSVPAGTYWGIRNTDKLIF